The 22 T cell receptor beta chains below all came from one sample that was sequenced in a study of Ad26.COV2.S vaccination and SARS-CoV-2 variants. As to treatment: 19 received Ad26.COV2.S at low or high dose, single or two shots; about 5 received placebo; per-sample allocation not given. Sampling occurred on day 63 after the first vaccine or placebo injection. Sequencing used immunoSEQ multiplex PCR; TCRdb keeps in-frame clones, though not all of them. The sample consists of a few hundred thousand clones, approximately 88% of them appearing once. The source material was peripheral blood, sampled in a trial of Ad26.COV2.S vaccine versus placebo. These TCRs come from a person between 18 and 65 years old who received the Ad26.COV2.S COVID-19 vaccine or a placebo.

The V gene is TRBV28, the J gene TRBJ1-6; 8 bases are a match to TRBD1. This CDR3 has 15 amino acids. Germline V lookup: CDR1 MDHEN, CDR2 SYDVKM. V gave up 9 bases and J gave up 3 bases; unmatched junction bases: 7. CDR3 residues: CARTRGQDYNSPLHF. CDR3 DNA sequence: TGTGCCAGGACCCGGGGACAGGACTATAATTCACCCCTCCACTTT.

V is TRBV11-2 and J is TRBJ1-1, with D perhaps matching TRBD1 (5 bases). This CDR3 has 17 residues. Germline-derived CDR1 and CDR2 are SGHAT and FQNNGV. The V end was cut by 3 bases, the J end by 0 bases, with 17 bases between. CDR3 DNA: TGTGCCAGCAGCTTTTTTCCTAAGACAGACATGAACACTGAAGCTTTCTTT. It yields the protein CASSFFPKTDMNTEAFF.

The rearrangement uses TRBV11-2 and TRBJ1-5; D gene uncertain. Trimming shortened V by 5 bases and J by 0 bases, and 11 bases separated the two germline ends. The length of the CDR3 is 15 residues. Per germline, CDR1 SGHAT and CDR2 FQNNGV. CDR3 sequence (DNA): TGTGCCAGCAGCCGAACATCTGGTAGCAATCAGCCCCAGCATTTT. Its translation: CASSRTSGSNQPQHF.

The rearrangement links TRBV7-2 to TRBJ2-4; TRBD1 matches 8 bases. CDR3 length: 16 residues. Germline V gives CDR1 SGHTA, CDR2 FQGNSA. V was pared by 2 bases and J by 7 bases, with 10 bases of the junction left unmatched. CDR3 residues: CASSLTGQGLGNIQYF. The CDR3 bases are TGTGCCAGCAGCTTAACCGGACAGGGTTTGGGGAACATTCAGTACTTC.

J is TRBJ1-2 and V is TRBV7-9; TRBD1 agrees at 8 bases. Germline-derived CDR1 and CDR2 are SEHNR and FQNEAQ (reference sequence). V gave up 1 base and J gave up 4 bases; unmatched junction bases: 5. The CDR3 extends over 15 amino acids. This CDR3 is CASSLGQGLGYGYTF. The CDR3 region has the DNA TGTGCCAGCAGCTTAGGACAGGGGTTGGGCTATGGCTACACCTTC.

The chain recombines TRBV9 with TRBJ2-7; 9 bases agree with TRBD1. Germline-derived CDR1 and CDR2 are SGDLS and YYNGEE. CDR3 length equals 15 residues. Trimming removed 3 bases from V and 5 bases from J; junction bases left unmatched: 9. CDR3 region: CASSAAGTGSHEQYF. The CDR3 DNA sequence: TGTGCCAGCAGCGCCGCCGGGACAGGGTCCCACGAGCAGTACTTC.

This rearrangement joins TRBV19 to TRBJ2-2; the D is unclear. V was trimmed by 9 bases and J by 3 bases, leaving 14 bases between them. The CDR3 length is 14 residues. From germline, CDR1 is LNHDA and CDR2 SQIVND (reference sequence). The CDR3 loop reads CASCTWHHTGELFF. CDR3 bases: TGTGCCAGCTGTACGTGGCATCACACCGGGGAGCTGTTTTTT.

V gene TRBV5-1 combines with J gene TRBJ2-7; 8 bases map to TRBD2. Losses at the gene ends were 1 base for V and 6 bases for J; bases not matched to a gene: 9. CDR1 SGHRS and CDR2 YFSETQ come from the germline V gene. CDR3 size: 15 residues. The CDR3 protein is CASSLSGGRIAEQYF. DNA of the CDR3: TGCGCCAGCAGCTTGTCGGGGGGGCGCATAGCCGAGCAGTACTTC.

This clone was recorded a few times. This chain uses TRBV5-6 with TRBJ1-1; 9 nucleotides agree with TRBD1. The CDR3 is made up of 16 amino acids. The ends lost 4 bases at V and 1 base at J; junction bases unmatched: 8. Germline-derived CDR1 and CDR2 are SGHDT and YYEEEE. Written as DNA, the CDR3 is TGTGCCAGCAGCCTGTACAGGGGGCAGTCGAACACTGAAGCTTTCTTT. Encoded protein: CASSLYRGQSNTEAFF.

The chain employs TRBV10-3 and TRBJ2-3; 7 bases line up with TRBD2. Losses at the gene ends were 3 bases for V and 2 bases for J; bases not matched to a gene: 5. The CDR3 length is 15 residues. CDR1 is ENHRY and CDR2 is SYGVKD in the germline V gene. The CDR3 region is CAISDKGTITDTQYF. The CDR3 region has the DNA TGTGCCATCAGTGATAAAGGGACTATCACAGATACGCAGTATTTT.

The gene calls are TRBV6-5 and TRBJ2-7; 9 bases fit TRBD1. The CDR3 contains 14 residues. Germline loops: CDR1 MNHEY, CDR2 SVGAGI. J was trimmed by 4 bases and V by 6 bases; bases with no gene match: 7. In DNA, the CDR3 is TGTGCCAGCAGCGTCCGGGACAGGGTTTACGAGCAGTACTTC. Translation gives CASSVRDRVYEQYF.

As DNA, the CDR3 is TGTGCCAGCAGCTTCGGACTAGCGGCCTACAATGAGCAGTTCTTC. This codes for CASSFGLAAYNEQFF. V and J are TRBV5-6 and TRBJ2-1, with 10 positions matching TRBD2. The junction had 1 base not matched to a gene; V was cut back by 2 bases and J by 2 bases. CDR1 SGHDT and CDR2 YYEEEE come from the germline V gene. CDR3 size: 15 residues.

V and J are TRBV4-3 and TRBJ2-7; a weak D match, TRBD1 (6 bases). V gave up 3 bases and J gave up 2 bases, with 17 bases separating them. The CDR3 spans 16 residues. Germline V lookup: CDR1 LGHNA, CDR2 YSLEER. The CDR3 DNA reads TGCGCCAGCAGCCACTCTCGGGACACCCCGACCTACGAGCAGTACTTC. Its translation: CASSHSRDTPTYEQYF.

As regards this clone: Other DNA sequences of this sample code for an identical CDR3. The V call is TRBV12-3 or TRBV12-4, the J call TRBJ2-5; D is ambiguous. Trimming took 3 bases from V and 5 from J, leaving 4 bases between them. The CDR3 totals 11 residues. DNA for the CDR3: TGTGCCAGCAGTTTGCGGGAGACCCAGTACTTC. This codes for CASSLRETQYF.

V usage is TRBV6-2 or TRBV6-3 and J usage is TRBJ2-7; TRBD2 might be the D (6 bases). V dropped 7 bases and J dropped 3 bases, with 16 bases sitting between them. CDR3 length: 14 amino acids. In germline, CDR1 is MNHEY, CDR2 SVGEGT. CDR3 DNA: TGTGCCAGCACCCCGGGACTGGGGGTCTACGAGCAGTACTTC. Amino acid sequence: CASTPGLGVYEQYF.

The chain is built from TRBV28 and TRBJ1-5; D ambiguous. With 5 bases removed from V and 8 bases from J, the gap between germline ends came to 7 bases. The CDR3 is 11 amino acids. Germline values: CDR1 MDHEN, CDR2 SYDVKM. CDR3 amino acids: CASSKTKPQHF. As DNA, the CDR3 is TGTGCCAGCAGTAAGACTAAGCCCCAGCATTTT.

The V and J genes are TRBV11-3 and TRBJ2-3; tentatively, D is TRBD1 (5 bases). The germline CDR1 and CDR2 sequences are SGHNT and YENEEA. The CDR3 runs 12 residues. Trimming stripped 3 bases from V and 7 bases from J, with 8 bases between. CDR3 region: CASSLGQHTQYF. CDR3 nucleotides: TGTGCCAGCAGCTTGGGGCAGCATACGCAGTATTTT.

Note on this clone: This same CDR3 is encoded by further DNA sequences in the sample. The chain joins TRBV9 to TRBJ2-3; 9 positions match TRBD2. From germline, CDR1 is SGDLS and CDR2 YYNGEE. The CDR3 has 15 residues. J lost 2 bases, V lost 2 bases, and 3 bases had no gene match. The CDR3 bases are TGTGCCAGCAGCGTTCTAGCGGGGCCCACAGATACGCAGTATTTT. Amino acids: CASSVLAGPTDTQYF.

The chain employs TRBV5-8 and TRBJ1-4; 7 bases agree with TRBD1. This CDR3 region has 16 residues. Germline lookup yields CDR1 SGHTS and CDR2 YDEGEE. J was trimmed by 7 bases and V by 2 bases; bases with no gene match: 11. The CDR3 protein is CASSFIPGGESEKLFF. In DNA form, the CDR3 reads TGTGCCAGCAGCTTTATTCCAGGGGGAGAGAGTGAAAAACTGTTTTTT.

The chain joins TRBV30 to TRBJ2-5; D may match TRBD1 or TRBD2 (6 bases each). Germline CDR1 GTSNPN, CDR2 SVGIG (reference sequence). The CDR3 spans 15 residues. V gave up 0 bases and J gave up 5 bases, with 16 bases separating them. The CDR3 loop is CAWSVGVGGRETQYF. The CDR3 nucleotides are TGTGCCTGGAGTGTAGGAGTGGGGGGCCGGGAGACCCAGTACTTC.

The V and J genes are TRBV19 and TRBJ2-1; 8 nucleotides agree with TRBD1. V was clipped by 7 bases and J by 8 bases; unmatched bases: 13. The CDR3 consists of 15 residues. In germline, CDR1 is LNHDA, CDR2 SQIVND (reference sequence). As DNA, the CDR3 is TGTGCCAGTACCCTCGGCAGCAGGGGGCGGGATGAGCAGTTCTTC. Its protein product is CASTLGSRGRDEQFF.

This rearrangement joins TRBV24-1 to TRBJ1-5, with no clear D. Germline V lookup: CDR1 KGHDR, CDR2 SFDVKD. Trimming removed 5 bases from V and 1 base from J, with 8 bases in between. The CDR3 spans 14 residues. The CDR3 protein is CATSGGLSNQPQHF. In nucleotides, the CDR3 is TGTGCCACCAGTGGAGGACTCAGCAATCAGCCCCAGCATTTT.